Sequencing of this TCR beta chain was carried out in a study of blood T cell repertoires in COVID-19. The V and J ends lost 9 bases and 2 bases respectively, with 13 bases between them. Germline V gene data show CDR1 as KGHSH and CDR2 as LQKENI. The CDR3 is made up of 14 amino acids. Using immunoSEQ multiplex PCR, the repertoire was profiled, and TCRdb retains in-frame clones only, with some absent. The sample shows some 420,000 clones, 80% to 90% of them seen only once. The V and J genes are TRBV18 and TRBJ2-2; D remains unclear. The sequenced material came from PBMCs or T cells enriched from blood (not recorded which). This sequence originates from a man aged 30 to 39 who had recovered from COVID-19. CDR3 sequence reads: CASRNAANTGELFF. CDR3 in DNA: TGTGCCAGTAGAAACGCGGCTAACACCGGGGAGCTGTTTTTT.